This T cell receptor (beta chain) is from a study of ipilimumab plus nivolumab after autologous stem cell transplantation. Clones were sequenced by immunoSEQ multiplex PCR, and TCRdb holds only the in-frame ones, with some missing. The profile covers 20,000 to 25,000 clones, with 70% to 85% appearing a single time and over 15% taken by the ten largest. The CDR3 is made up of 12 amino acids. The germline CDR1 and CDR2 sequences are SGHAT and FQDESV (reference sequence). The material was PBMCs, obtained in a trial of ipilimumab plus nivolumab as post-transplant consolidation. The source of this sequence is a male donor with diffuse large B-cell lymphoma. The rearrangement joins TRBV11-1 to TRBJ2-5; D is tentatively TRBD1 or TRBD2 (5 bases each). The J call may be faulty, since TRBJ2-7 better matches the DNA end. The CDR3 sequence is CASSLVGDEQYF. CDR3 in DNA: TGTGCCAGCAGCCTGGTGGGGGACGAGCAGTACTTC.